Listed here are 25 T cell receptor beta chains from one sample, sequenced in a study of OX40 agonist ivuxolimab in advanced cancers. Sequencing was performed with immunoSEQ multiplex PCR; in TCRdb, only in-frame clones are kept and a portion is missing. The sample contains roughly 100,000 clones, around 80% of which appear only once. The starting material was CD4+ or CD8+ T cells sorted from blood, obtained in a trial of the OX40 agonist ivuxolimab. Every receptor here comes from an adult with an advanced solid tumor such as melanoma, head and neck, liver or kidney cancer.

The chain links TRBV6-5 to TRBJ1-5; 7 nucleotides match TRBD1. Unmatched junction bases numbered 2, after V lost 6 bases and J lost 0 bases. This CDR3 region has 14 residues. From germline, CDR1 is MNHEY and CDR2 SVGAGI. The CDR3 sequence: CASRGDSSNQPQHF. CDR3 nucleotide sequence: TGTGCCAGCAGGGGGGACAGTAGCAATCAGCCCCAGCATTTT.

The rearrangement links TRBV5-1 to TRBJ2-3; TRBD1 might be the D (6 bases). The germline gives CDR1 SGHRS, CDR2 YFSETQ. V was pared by 7 bases and J by 6 bases, with 9 bases between. This CDR3 region has 11 residues. CDR3 sequence: CASSQGDTQYF. The CDR3 DNA sequence: TGCGCCAGCTCACAGGGTGATACGCAGTATTTT. The full variable domain, rest sourced from reference TRBV5-1 and TRBJ2-3, is KAGVTQTPRYLIKTRGQQVTLSCSPISGHRSVSWYQQTPGQGLQFLFEYFSETQRNKGNFPGRFSGRQFSNSRSEMNVSTLELGDSALYLCASSQGDTQYFGPGTRLTVL.

V gene TRBV27 combines with J gene TRBJ2-1; TRBD1 is a possible D gene (6 bases). Trimming cost V 2 bases and J 4 bases, with 12 bases left between them. CDR1 and CDR2 from the germline V gene are MNHEY and SMNVEV (reference sequence). The CDR3 length is 15 residues. CDR3 sequence: CASSLPRGGYNEQFF. DNA of the CDR3: TGTGCCAGCAGTTTACCCAGAGGGGGTTACAATGAGCAGTTCTTC.

The V gene is TRBV11-2, the J gene TRBJ2-7; D unclear. The CDR3 loop spans 13 amino acids. Germline V gene lookup returns CDR1 SGHAT and CDR2 FQNNGV. V gave up 1 base and J gave up 6 bases, with 10 bases separating them. The chain's CDR3 is CASSLGMAGEQYV. The CDR3 nucleotides read TGTGCCAGCAGCTTAGGGATGGCAGGCGAGCAGTACGTC.

A note on this clone: Other DNA sequences in the sample encode the same CDR3. This sequence joins TRBV18 and TRBJ2-6; D gene ambiguous. This CDR3 has 15 amino acids. V lost 3 bases, J lost 0 bases, and 6 bases lay in between. CDR1 is KGHSH and CDR2 is LQKENI in the germline V gene. CDR3 sequence: CASSPGVSGANVLTF. The DNA for the CDR3 is TGTGCCAGCTCACCCGGAGTCTCTGGGGCCAACGTCCTGACTTTC.

The V and J genes are TRBV5-1 and TRBJ1-4; 8 bases map to TRBD1. Germline CDR1 and CDR2: SGHRS and YFSETQ. The CDR3 runs 14 residues. Trimming removed 4 bases from V and 8 bases from J; junction bases left unmatched: 7. CDR3 in amino acids: CASSAGQGEEKLFF. The CDR3 DNA is TGCGCCAGCAGCGCAGGACAGGGCGAGGAAAAACTGTTTTTT.

The rearrangement joins TRBV5-1 to TRBJ1-2, with 9 bases lining up with TRBD1. J was trimmed by 3 bases and V by 4 bases; bases with no gene match: 4. CDR1 is SGHRS, CDR2 YFSETQ, per germline. The CDR3 contains 14 residues. The CDR3 protein is CASSIGTGYYGYTF. The CDR3 region has the DNA TGCGCCAGCAGCATCGGGACAGGGTACTATGGCTACACCTTC.

This clone was counted only a few times. The CDR3 region has the DNA TGTGCCAGCTCACCCGACGACCGGGCCCAGCATTTT. Translated: CASSPDDRAQHF. This chain joins TRBV18 and TRBJ1-5; D gene uncertain. Germline V gene lookup returns CDR1 KGHSH and CDR2 LQKENI. Deletions cut 3 bases from V and 11 bases from J, with 11 bases between. The CDR3 runs to 12 residues.

The rearrangement joins TRBV6-5 to TRBJ1-6; D call uncertain. V was pared by 6 bases and J by 9 bases, with 12 bases between. The CDR3 is made up of 13 amino acids. Germline CDR1 reads MNHEY; CDR2 reads SVGAGI. CDR3 nucleotides: TGTGCCAGCAGACAAACAGCAAGTTCACCCCTCCACTTT. Translating it yields CASRQTASSPLHF.

This chain uses TRBV2 with TRBJ1-5, with D unclear. CDR1 is SNHLY and CDR2 is FYNNEI in the germline V gene. The CDR3 has 13 amino acids. The V and J ends lost 7 bases and 0 bases respectively, with 7 bases between them. CDR3 in DNA: TGTGCCAGCACAGACAATAGCAATCAGCCCCAGCATTTT. Amino acid sequence: CASTDNSNQPQHF.

The chain is built from TRBV29-1 and TRBJ1-1; no clear D gene. The CDR3 length is 14 residues. V was cut by 6 bases and J by 6 bases, with 20 bases left in between. Per germline, CDR1 SQVTM and CDR2 ANQGSEA. The chain's CDR3 is CSVLMRLRRAEAFF. CDR3 DNA sequence: TGCAGCGTCTTGATGCGGCTTAGACGCGCTGAAGCTTTCTTT.

J is TRBJ2-5 and V is TRBV28; D might be TRBD2 (7 bases). V was pared by 4 bases and J by 3 bases, with 18 bases between. Germline loops: CDR1 MDHEN, CDR2 SYDVKM. This CDR3 contains 16 residues. The chain's CDR3 is CASSWGQAGTKETQYF. The CDR3 DNA follows: TGTGCCAGCAGTTGGGGGCAAGCGGGGACGAAAGAGACCCAGTACTTC.

This rearrangement joins TRBV10-2 to TRBJ1-1; D unclear. The CDR3 sequence is 12 residues long. CDR1 is WSHSY, CDR2 SAAADI, per germline. Trimming removed 6 bases at V and 2 bases at J, with 7 bases between. The CDR3 DNA follows: TGCGCCAGCAGGCTCAGTAACACTGAAGCTTTCTTT. Translation: CASRLSNTEAFF.

The gene calls are TRBV11-1 and TRBJ1-2; 7 bases line up with TRBD1. This CDR3 is 14 amino acids long. After removal of 1 base from V and 8 bases from J, the junction contained 7 bases not matched to a gene. Per germline, CDR1 SGHAT and CDR2 FQDESV (reference sequence). Written as DNA, the CDR3 is TGTGCCAGCAGCTTAGGAGGGGGCGCGGGCGGCTACACCTTC. Amino acid sequence: CASSLGGGAGGYTF.

The chain's CDR3 is CASSVEGNSPLHF. The DNA of the CDR3 is TGCGCCAGCAGCGTCGAAGGTAATTCACCCCTCCACTTT. V is TRBV5-1 and J is TRBJ1-6, with D hard to call. The CDR3 totals 13 residues. V was shortened by 4 bases and J by 6 bases, with 8 bases between the two germline ends. Germline V gene sequence: CDR1 SGHRS, CDR2 YFSETQ.

The chain combines TRBV11-2 with TRBJ2-5; D gene ambiguous. This CDR3 is 13 amino acids long. Germline V gene lookup returns CDR1 SGHAT and CDR2 FQNNGV. V dropped 5 bases and J dropped 2 bases, with 9 bases sitting between them. CDR3 residues: CASSPMGQETQYF. DNA for the CDR3: TGTGCCAGCAGCCCAATGGGACAAGAGACCCAGTACTTC.

This chain joins TRBV23-1 and TRBJ1-5; TRBD1 might be the D (6 bases). TRBV23-1 is classed as an ORF, of uncertain function. The CDR3 has 18 residues. Trimming shortened V by 0 bases and J by 0 bases, and 15 bases separated the two germline ends. The CDR3 loop reads CASSQSPARGYSNQPQHF. CDR3 DNA sequence: TGCGCCAGCAGTCAATCCCCGGCCAGGGGCTATAGCAATCAGCCCCAGCATTTT.

This clone turned up a few times. The same CDR3 can be traced to other DNA sequences in this sample. V usage is TRBV7-2 and J usage is TRBJ2-3; TRBD2 aligns across 7 bases. The germline V gene has CDR1 SGHTA and CDR2 FQGNSA. After removal of 5 bases from V and 6 bases from J, the junction contained 8 bases not matched to a gene. CDR3 length: 14 residues. The CDR3 sequence: CASSLLSGVDTQYF. The CDR3 DNA follows: TGTGCCAGCAGCCTCTTGAGCGGGGTGGATACGCAGTATTTT.

The chain joins TRBV10-3 to TRBJ1-4; D is possibly TRBD1 (6 bases). The CDR3 is made up of 15 amino acids. Germline CDR1 ENHRY, CDR2 SYGVKD. V was cut by 0 bases and J by 4 bases, with 9 bases left in between. CDR3 region: CAISESSRGNEKLFF. For the CDR3, the DNA is TGTGCCATCAGTGAGTCTAGCAGGGGTAATGAAAAACTGTTTTTT.

This clone was recorded a few times. The J gene is TRBJ1-2, the V gene TRBV28; TRBD1 is a possible D gene (5 bases). Germline V gives CDR1 MDHEN, CDR2 SYDVKM. This CDR3 has 15 residues. V was clipped by 6 bases and J by 3 bases, with 17 bases between them. The CDR3 nucleotides read TGTGCCAGCAGCGCTGCCCGGGACGTATACTATGGCTACACCTTC. This translates into CASSAARDVYYGYTF.

This chain connects TRBV2 to TRBJ2-5, with 8 bases that match TRBD1. With 6 bases clipped from V and 5 bases from J, the junction kept 8 bases outside the gene matches. Germline V gene sequence: CDR1 SNHLY, CDR2 FYNNEI. This CDR3 spans 14 amino acids. CDR3 sequence (DNA): TGTGCCAGCAGGACGAACAGGGGGAAGGAGACCCAGTACTTC. Translated, it gives CASRTNRGKETQYF. The whole variable domain, remainder taken from reference TRBV2 and TRBJ2-5, is EPEVTQTPSHQVTQMGQEVILRCVPISNHLYFYWYRQILGQKVEFLVSFYNNEISEKSEIFDDQFSVERPDGSNFTLKIRSTKLEDSAMYFCASRTNRGKETQYFGPGTRLLVL.

The rearrangement uses TRBV29-1 and TRBJ1-1; 8 nucleotides line up with TRBD1. The CDR3 is 16 amino acids. Losses at the gene ends were 7 bases for V and 4 bases for J; bases not matched to a gene: 17. Germline V gene data show CDR1 as SQVTM and CDR2 as ANQGSEA. CDR3 sequence (DNA): TGCAGCGCGGCCCCTCGCACGGACAGGGTGAGCACTGAAGCTTTCTTT. Amino acids: CSAAPRTDRVSTEAFF.

J is TRBJ1-1 and V is TRBV7-8; no clear D. This CDR3 region has 17 residues. Germline V gene data show CDR1 as SGHVS and CDR2 as FQNEAQ. V was shortened by 1 base and J by 1 base, with 16 bases between the two germline ends. CDR3 coding DNA: TGTGCCAGCAGCTTAGTGCCCCGACACAACCAGAACACTGAAGCTTTCTTT. Protein sequence: CASSLVPRHNQNTEAFF.

This chain uses TRBV6-5 with TRBJ2-1; tentatively, D is TRBD2 (6 bases). The germline V gene has CDR1 MNHEY and CDR2 SVGAGI. The CDR3 extends over 14 amino acids. The V gene lost 6 bases and the J gene lost 10 bases, with 19 bases spanning the gap. The CDR3 sequence is CASRIPGLRGEQFF. The CDR3 region has the DNA TGTGCCAGCAGGATACCGGGACTCCGAGGGGAGCAGTTCTTC.

This clone was seen only once. The J gene is TRBJ1-3, the V gene TRBV19; the D is unclear. V gave up 6 bases and J gave up 3 bases, with 12 bases separating them. The CDR3 runs 14 residues. The germline CDR1 and CDR2 sequences are LNHDA and SQIVND (reference sequence). The CDR3, as DNA: TGTGCCAGTAGCCCTTTGGTCCTTGGAAACACCATATATTTT. It specifies CASSPLVLGNTIYF.